This is a list of T cell receptor beta chains from one sample in a study of T cell changes during pregnancy in multiple sclerosis. Some clones are missing from TCRdb's copy, which holds only in-frame ones; the method was immunoSEQ multiplex PCR. Among more than 55,000 clones listed, 90% to 95% were seen once. The specimen comprised peripheral blood, sampled in the third trimester of pregnancy. These TCRs come from a female donor with multiple sclerosis, enrolled in a pregnancy study. CDR3s include the opening cysteine and the closing phenylalanine or tryptophan. A D gene is named only where the DNA matches it firmly. Rows may omit the clone size; those that give it use once, few, many or a size class.

CDR3aa: CSGRTGDNSGANVLTF
CDR3nt: TGCAGCGGGCGGACAGGGGACAACTCTGGGGCCAACGTCCTGACTTTC
abundance: -
j_gene: TRBJ2-6
d_gene: TRBD1
v_gene: TRBV29-1

CDR3aa: CASSFTGYEQYF
CDR3nt: TGTGCCAGCAGTTTCACAGGTTACGAGCAGTACTTC
abundance: -
j_gene: TRBJ2-7
d_gene: -
v_gene: TRBV27

CDR3aa: CASSLDRVSSYEQYF
CDR3nt: TGTGCCAGCAGCTTAGATCGAGTCTCTAGCTACGAGCAGTACTTC
abundance: -
j_gene: TRBJ2-7
d_gene: -
v_gene: TRBV11-2

CDR3aa: CASSLAATGSGNTIYF
CDR3nt: TGCGCCAGCAGCTTGGCCGCGACAGGGTCTGGAAACACCATATATTTT
abundance: -
j_gene: TRBJ1-3
d_gene: TRBD1
v_gene: TRBV5-1

CDR3aa: CASRPHRDHYEQYF
CDR3nt: TGCGCCAGCAGACCGCACAGGGACCACTACGAGCAGTACTTC
abundance: -
j_gene: TRBJ2-7
d_gene: -
v_gene: TRBV5-1

CDR3aa: CASSLAPGGLRTEAFF
CDR3nt: TGTGCCAGCAGCCTAGCGCCAGGGGGCCTCAGAACTGAAGCTTTCTTT
abundance: -
j_gene: TRBJ1-1
d_gene: TRBD1
v_gene: TRBV7-3

CDR3aa: CASSLTGGRPYNEQFF
CDR3nt: TGCGCCAGCAGCCTGACCGGGGGTCGACCCTACAATGAGCAGTTCTTC
abundance: -
j_gene: TRBJ2-1
d_gene: -
v_gene: TRBV4-1

CDR3aa: CASSDWRVSYEQYF
CDR3nt: TGTGCCAGCAGCGATTGGAGGGTATCCTACGAGCAGTACTTC
abundance: -
j_gene: TRBJ2-7
d_gene: -
v_gene: TRBV5-6

CDR3aa: CASSEPLGKNIQYF
CDR3nt: TGTGCCAGCAGTGAACCACTAGGGAAAAACATTCAGTACTTC
abundance: -
j_gene: TRBJ2-4
d_gene: -
v_gene: TRBV6-1

CDR3aa: CASRMAGANTGELFF
CDR3nt: TGTGCCAGTAGGATGGCGGGAGCTAACACCGGGGAGCTGTTTTTT
abundance: -
j_gene: TRBJ2-2
d_gene: TRBD2
v_gene: TRBV19

CDR3aa: CASRSGGSDDYGYTF
CDR3nt: TGCGCCAGCAGGAGTGGAGGGTCTGATGACTATGGCTACACCTTC
abundance: -
j_gene: TRBJ1-2
d_gene: -
v_gene: TRBV5-1

CDR3aa: CASSLVGGAVETQYF
CDR3nt: TGTGCCAGCAGCTTAGTGGGGGGGGCGGTGGAGACCCAGTACTTC
abundance: few
j_gene: TRBJ2-5
d_gene: -
v_gene: TRBV7-9

CDR3aa: CASSEGPAYEQYF
CDR3nt: TGTGCCAGCAGTGAAGGCCCAGCCTACGAGCAGTACTTC
abundance: -
j_gene: TRBJ2-7
d_gene: -
v_gene: TRBV6-1

CDR3aa: CASSISAGGPYNEQFF
CDR3nt: TGTGCCAGTAGTATTTCGGCAGGGGGCCCCTACAATGAGCAGTTCTTC
abundance: -
j_gene: TRBJ2-1
d_gene: TRBD1
v_gene: TRBV19

CDR3aa: CASSSRDTLNIQYF
CDR3nt: TGTGCCAGCAGCTCTCGGGACACCTTAAACATTCAGTACTTC
abundance: -
j_gene: TRBJ2-4
d_gene: -
v_gene: TRBV7-9

CDR3aa: CASSPSQRPNTEAFF
CDR3nt: TGTGCCAGCAGCCCATCCCAGCGGCCTAACACTGAAGCTTTCTTT
abundance: -
j_gene: TRBJ1-1
d_gene: -
v_gene: TRBV11-2

CDR3aa: CASSSAGGSTDTQYF
CDR3nt: TGTGCCAGCAGTTCGGCGGGAGGATCAACAGATACGCAGTATTTT
abundance: -
j_gene: TRBJ2-3
d_gene: TRBD2
v_gene: TRBV2

CDR3aa: CASSVGLAGVGDTQYF
CDR3nt: TGTGCCAGCAGCGTAGGTCTAGCGGGAGTAGGGGATACGCAGTATTTT
abundance: -
j_gene: TRBJ2-3
d_gene: TRBD2
v_gene: TRBV9

CDR3aa: CASSTHGGVGGYTF
CDR3nt: TGTGCCAGCAGCACCCATGGGGGGGTGGGCGGCTACACCTTC
abundance: -
j_gene: TRBJ1-2
d_gene: -
v_gene: TRBV28

CDR3aa: CASSPDGRFLGETQYF
CDR3nt: TGTGCCAGCAGCCCCGACGGGAGGTTTCTCGGAGAGACCCAGTACTTC
abundance: -
j_gene: TRBJ2-5
d_gene: TRBD2
v_gene: TRBV7-9

CDR3aa: CASSIQGALYEQYF
CDR3nt: TGTGCCAGCAGTATCCAGGGGGCCCTCTACGAGCAGTACTTC
abundance: -
j_gene: TRBJ2-7
d_gene: -
v_gene: TRBV21-1

CDR3aa: CASSAQQGTEAFF
CDR3nt: TGTGCCAGCAGCGCACAACAGGGAACTGAAGCTTTCTTT
abundance: -
j_gene: TRBJ1-1
d_gene: -
v_gene: TRBV11-2

CDR3aa: CASIKSGGDEQFF
CDR3nt: TGTGCCAGCATCAAATCCGGAGGGGATGAGCAGTTCTTC
abundance: -
j_gene: TRBJ2-1
d_gene: -
v_gene: TRBV6-1

CDR3aa: CASSPPGQGTEKLFF
CDR3nt: TGTGCCAGCTCACCACCGGGACAGGGGACTGAAAAACTGTTTTTT
abundance: -
j_gene: TRBJ1-4
d_gene: TRBD1
v_gene: TRBV18

CDR3aa: CASSLTSGRTYNEQFF
CDR3nt: TGTGCCAGTAGTTTGACTAGCGGGAGGACCTACAATGAGCAGTTCTTC
abundance: -
j_gene: TRBJ2-1
d_gene: TRBD2
v_gene: TRBV19

CDR3aa: CASSYSRSQDTDTQYF
CDR3nt: TGTGCCAGCAGCTACAGCAGGTCACAAGACACAGATACGCAGTATTTT
abundance: -
j_gene: TRBJ2-3
d_gene: -
v_gene: TRBV6-5

CDR3aa: CASSVRDTGELFF
CDR3nt: TGTGCCAGCAGCGTCAGGGACACCGGGGAGCTGTTTTTT
abundance: -
j_gene: TRBJ2-2
d_gene: -
v_gene: TRBV11-2

CDR3aa: CAWTTTGTGGGYTF
CDR3nt: TGTGCCTGGACTACTACAGGAACGGGAGGGGGCTACACCTTC
abundance: -
j_gene: TRBJ1-2
d_gene: -
v_gene: TRBV30

CDR3aa: CASSLSSGTDTQYF
CDR3nt: TGTGCCAGCAGCTTATCAAGCGGCACAGATACGCAGTATTTT
abundance: -
j_gene: TRBJ2-3
d_gene: -
v_gene: TRBV7-3

CDR3aa: CASRDRDHEQYF
CDR3nt: TGTGCCAGCAGGGACAGGGACCACGAGCAGTACTTC
abundance: -
j_gene: TRBJ2-7
d_gene: TRBD1
v_gene: TRBV28

CDR3aa: CASTHPYTGTGGRRGYGYTF
CDR3nt: TGTGCCAGCACTCACCCCTATACCGGGACAGGGGGCCGGAGGGGCTATGGCTACACCTTC
abundance: few
j_gene: TRBJ1-2
d_gene: TRBD1
v_gene: TRBV28

CDR3aa: CAISGGLADNTREQFF
CDR3nt: TGTGCCATCAGTGGGGGACTAGCGGACAACACCAGGGAGCAGTTCTTC
abundance: -
j_gene: TRBJ2-1
d_gene: TRBD2
v_gene: TRBV10-3

CDR3aa: CAISDVDRDGQPQHF
CDR3nt: TGTGCCATCAGTGACGTTGACAGGGACGGTCAGCCCCAGCATTTT
abundance: -
j_gene: TRBJ1-5
d_gene: TRBD1
v_gene: TRBV10-3

CDR3aa: CASSLYGSGSSYNEQFF
CDR3nt: TGTGCCAGCAGCTTATATGGGAGCGGGAGCTCCTACAATGAGCAGTTCTTC
abundance: -
j_gene: TRBJ2-1
d_gene: TRBD2
v_gene: TRBV7-9

CDR3aa: CASSWTGGDSEAFF
CDR3nt: TGTGCCAGCAGTTGGACAGGGGGCGATTCTGAAGCTTTCTTT
abundance: -
j_gene: TRBJ1-1
d_gene: TRBD1
v_gene: TRBV28

CDR3aa: CASSLRSGSITDTQYF
CDR3nt: TGTGCCAGCAGCTTAAGATCAGGGTCTATCACAGATACGCAGTATTTT
abundance: once
j_gene: TRBJ2-3
d_gene: -
v_gene: TRBV7-9

CDR3aa: CASRGGGGINEQFF
CDR3nt: TGTGCCAGCAGGGGGGGCGGGGGCATCAATGAGCAGTTCTTC
abundance: -
j_gene: TRBJ2-1
d_gene: -
v_gene: TRBV11-2

CDR3aa: CASSPGRPTTNEKLFF
CDR3nt: TGTGCCAGCTCACCAGGCAGGCCTACAACTAATGAAAAACTGTTTTTT
abundance: once
j_gene: TRBJ1-4
d_gene: -
v_gene: TRBV18

CDR3aa: CASSTSGSLSEQYF
CDR3nt: TGTGCCAGCAGCACTAGCGGGAGTTTGAGCGAGCAGTACTTC
abundance: -
j_gene: TRBJ2-7
d_gene: TRBD2
v_gene: TRBV5-6

CDR3aa: CASSHPQGGRQPQHF
CDR3nt: TGTGCCAGCAGTCACCCACAGGGGGGGCGACAGCCCCAGCATTTT
abundance: -
j_gene: TRBJ1-5
d_gene: TRBD1
v_gene: TRBV6-1

CDR3aa: CASSLMDSSYEQYF
CDR3nt: TGTGCCAGCAGCTTAATGGACAGCTCCTACGAGCAGTACTTC
abundance: -
j_gene: TRBJ2-7
d_gene: -
v_gene: TRBV7-3

CDR3aa: CAWSGTYRAGYTF
CDR3nt: TGTGCCTGGAGTGGAACCTACAGAGCTGGCTACACCTTC
abundance: -
j_gene: TRBJ1-2
d_gene: -
v_gene: TRBV30

CDR3aa: CASSGRRDLPNTGELFF
CDR3nt: TGTGCCAGCAGCGGACGGAGGGACCTACCGAACACCGGGGAGCTGTTTTTT
abundance: -
j_gene: TRBJ2-2
d_gene: -
v_gene: TRBV9

CDR3aa: CASSWRGPRVETQYF
CDR3nt: TGTGCCAGCAGCTGGCGTGGGCCCAGGGTAGAGACCCAGTACTTC
abundance: once
j_gene: TRBJ2-5
d_gene: -
v_gene: TRBV7-9

CDR3aa: CASSLRGGTGDTQYF
CDR3nt: TGTGCCAGCAGCCTCAGAGGCGGAACCGGGGATACGCAGTATTTT
abundance: once
j_gene: TRBJ2-3
d_gene: -
v_gene: TRBV7-9

CDR3aa: CSAQLRTGGETQYF
CDR3nt: TGCAGCGCCCAACTTCGCACGGGAGGGGAGACCCAGTACTTC
abundance: -
j_gene: TRBJ2-5
d_gene: TRBD2
v_gene: TRBV29-1

CDR3aa: CASNPTSGSDTGELFF
CDR3nt: TGTGCCAGCAACCCGACTAGCGGGAGTGACACCGGGGAGCTGTTTTTT
abundance: -
j_gene: TRBJ2-2
d_gene: TRBD2
v_gene: TRBV2

CDR3aa: CASSPRDRENQPQHF
CDR3nt: TGTGCCAGCAGTCCCCGGGACAGGGAGAATCAGCCCCAGCATTTT
abundance: -
j_gene: TRBJ1-5
d_gene: TRBD1
v_gene: TRBV6-1

CDR3aa: CASSLPAGGGEQYF
CDR3nt: TGCGCCAGCAGCTTACCAGCGGGAGGGGGCGAGCAGTACTTC
abundance: -
j_gene: TRBJ2-7
d_gene: TRBD2
v_gene: TRBV5-1

CDR3aa: CASSQDHGGTPGIYGYTF
CDR3nt: TGCGCCAGCAGCCAAGATCACGGGGGGACCCCCGGGATCTATGGCTACACCTTC
abundance: -
j_gene: TRBJ1-2
d_gene: -
v_gene: TRBV4-1

CDR3aa: CASSYFREHEQYF
CDR3nt: TGTGCCAGCAGTTACTTTCGGGAGCACGAGCAGTACTTC
abundance: -
j_gene: TRBJ2-7
d_gene: -
v_gene: TRBV28

CDR3aa: CASSPETGNSYNEQFF
CDR3nt: TGTGCCAGCAGCCCGGAAACCGGGAACTCCTACAATGAGCAGTTCTTC
abundance: -
j_gene: TRBJ2-1
d_gene: -
v_gene: TRBV5-4

CDR3aa: CASSWGVDNEKLFF
CDR3nt: TGTGCCAGCAGTTGGGGCGTAGATAATGAAAAACTGTTTTTT
abundance: -
j_gene: TRBJ1-4
d_gene: -
v_gene: TRBV27

CDR3aa: CASSQDGRDTDTQYF
CDR3nt: TGCGCCAGCAGCCAAGATGGCAGGGACACAGATACGCAGTATTTT
abundance: -
j_gene: TRBJ2-3
d_gene: -
v_gene: TRBV4-1

CDR3aa: CATRSGSSYEQYF
CDR3nt: TGTGCCACCAGGAGTGGGAGCTCCTACGAGCAGTACTTC
abundance: -
j_gene: TRBJ2-7
d_gene: -
v_gene: TRBV19